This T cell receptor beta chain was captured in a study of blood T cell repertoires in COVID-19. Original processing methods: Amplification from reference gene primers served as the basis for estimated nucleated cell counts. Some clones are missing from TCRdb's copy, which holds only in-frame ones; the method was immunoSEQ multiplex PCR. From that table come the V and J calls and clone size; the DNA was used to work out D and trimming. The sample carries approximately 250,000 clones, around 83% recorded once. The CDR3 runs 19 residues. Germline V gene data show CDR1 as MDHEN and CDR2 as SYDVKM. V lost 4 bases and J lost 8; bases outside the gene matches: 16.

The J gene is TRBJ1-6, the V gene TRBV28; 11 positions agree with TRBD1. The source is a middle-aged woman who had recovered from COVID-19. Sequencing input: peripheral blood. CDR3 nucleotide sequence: TGTGCCAGCAGTTCTAATCACGGGACAGGGGGAGGGAAATATTCACCCCTCCACTTT. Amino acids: CASSSNHGTGGGKYSPLHF.